This is a list of T cell receptor beta chains from one sample in a study of T cell repertoires in cytomegalovirus infection. These receptors have no identified antigens. MiXCR, applied by TCRdb to the reads, yields one record per CDR3 protein. The profile covers 80,000 or so distinct CDR3 sequences, with under 30% appearing a single time and 50% taken by the ten largest. Sample: CD8+ T cells from cultured PBMCs, taken from culture after CMV antigen stimulation. These receptors were obtained from a human donor in good health (CMV status not recorded). Some clones in this sample may be carry-over from other donors' samples. Each CDR3 is given with its conserved first and last residue. D genes are given only for firm matches. Size tells how often a clone was seen (once, few, many) or the class of an expanded clone, and some rows leave it out.

J gene | clone size | V gene | D gene | CDR3 protein | CDR3 DNA
TRBJ1-4 | - | TRBV30 | - | CAWTAGVGYNEKLFF | TGTGCCTGGACCGCCGGTGTGGGATATAATGAAAAACTGTTTTTT
TRBJ2-1 | many | TRBV7-9 | - | CASSSRGEVQFF | TGTGCCAGCAGCTCCCGAGGGGAAGTGCAGTTCTTC
TRBJ2-1 | many | TRBV7-6 | TRBD1 | CASSSTGPQYNEQFF | TGTGCCAGCAGCTCGACAGGGCCCCAGTACAATGAGCAGTTCTTC
TRBJ1-1 | many | TRBV7-6 | - | CASSSRGAGANTEAFF | TGTGCCAGCAGCTCCCGAGGTGCGGGGGCGAACACTGAAGCTTTCTTT
TRBJ2-7 | - | TRBV11-2 | - | CASSLSRTISYEQYF | TGTGCCAGCAGCTTGTCAAGGACTATCTCCTACGAGCAGTACTTC
TRBJ2-7 | once | TRBV19 | TRBD2 | CASSPGLGTYEQYF | TGTGCCAGTAGCCCGGGACTAGGGACCTACGAGCAGTACTTC
TRBJ1-1 | - | TRBV5-1 | - | CASSFGQNTEAFF | TGCGCCAGCAGCTTCGGACAGAACACTGAAGCTTTCTTT
TRBJ2-4 | - | TRBV25-1 | - | CASSEGVPKNIQYF | TGTGCCAGCAGTGAAGGGGTACCCAAAAACATTCAGTACTTC
TRBJ2-1 | once | TRBV9 | TRBD2 | CASSVEASGYNEQFF | TGTGCCAGCAGCGTAGAGGCTAGCGGATACAATGAGCAGTTCTTC
TRBJ2-1 | - | TRBV4-3 | - | CASSQLGSGEALNSYNEQFF | TGCGCCAGCAGCCAACTGGGCTCCGGCGAGGCGCTTAACTCCTACAATGAGCAGTTCTTC
TRBJ1-4 | few | TRBV27 | TRBD1 | CASSLRTGNNEKLFF | TGTGCCAGCAGTTTAAGGACAGGGAATAATGAAAAACTGTTTTTT
TRBJ1-1 | - | TRBV6-2/TRBV6-3 | - | CASSDTAGTEAFF | TGTGCCAGCAGTGATACCGCCGGCACTGAAGCTTTCTTT
TRBJ2-1 | few | TRBV6-8 | - | CASSAGTRKNEQFF | TGTGCCAGCAGCGCCGGGACACGCAAGAATGAGCAGTTCTTC
TRBJ2-7 | - | TRBV4-3 | TRBD2 | CASSPSGGESSYEQYF | TGCGCCAGCAGCCCCTCGGGGGGGGAGAGCTCCTACGAGCAGTACTTC
TRBJ1-3 | many | TRBV7-2 | - | CASSQVGASGNTIYF | TGTGCCAGCAGCCAAGTGGGGGCCTCTGGAAACACCATATATTTT
TRBJ2-1 | few | TRBV11-2 | TRBD2 | CASSWPPGLAAKGQFF | TGTGCCAGCAGTTGGCCCCCGGGACTAGCGGCAAAAGGCCAGTTCTTC
TRBJ1-6 | - | TRBV29-1 | - | CSDSVAGNSPLHF | TGCAGCGATTCCGTTGCAGGAAATTCACCCCTCCACTTT
TRBJ2-3 | - | TRBV9 | TRBD2 | CASSASGSITDTQYF | TGTGCCAGCAGCGCGAGCGGGAGTATCACAGATACGCAGTATTTT
TRBJ2-5 | few | TRBV30 | - | CAWGAQGSMETQYF | TGTGCCTGGGGGGCCCAGGGGTCGATGGAGACCCAGTACTTC
TRBJ2-3 | many | TRBV7-6 | TRBD1 | CASSFEQGDTQYF | TGTGCCAGCAGCTTTGAACAGGGGGATACGCAGTATTTT
TRBJ1-2 | - | TRBV4-3 | - | CASSQSQGVVYGYTF | TGCGCCAGCAGCCAATCACAGGGTGTCGTCTATGGCTACACCTTC
TRBJ1-1 | - | TRBV15 | - | CATSRVAGGVAVKAFF | TGTGCCACCAGCAGAGTCGCGGGGGGGGTAGCGGTGAAAGCTTTCTTT
TRBJ1-2 | - | TRBV4-1 | - | CASSQGLGAGGYTF | TGCGCCAGCAGCCAAGGGCTGGGGGCAGGTGGCTACACCTTC
TRBJ1-6 | - | TRBV13 | - | CASSLGLGGRSPLHF | TGTGCCAGCAGCTTAGGCCTGGGGGGTAGGTCACCCCTCCACTTT
TRBJ1-6 | many | TRBV7-9 | - | CASSLGHSPLHF | TGTGCCAGCAGCTTAGGGCATTCACCCCTCCACTTT
TRBJ2-4 | few | TRBV9 | - | CASGGDKNIQYF | TGTGCGTCTGGGGGTGACAAAAACATTCAGTACTTC
TRBJ1-2 | - | TRBV7-9 | - | CASSSGGQGQVNYGYTF | TGTGCCAGCAGCTCGGGGGGGCAGGGCCAAGTAAACTATGGCTACACCTTC
TRBJ1-4 | few | TRBV18 | - | CASSPPASSVSNEKLFF | TGTGCCAGCTCACCACCGGCGTCCAGCGTTTCTAATGAAAAACTGTTTTTT
TRBJ1-2 | - | TRBV4-3 | - | CASSQESNYGYTF | TGCGCCAGCAGCCAGGAGAGTAACTATGGCTACACCTTC
TRBJ2-7 | few | TRBV10-3 | TRBD2 | CAISDLAGLRYEQYF | TGTGCCATCAGTGATTTAGCGGGGTTGAGATACGAGCAGTACTTC
TRBJ1-1 | few | TRBV7-9 | TRBD1 | CASSQVTGGANTEAFF | TGTGCCAGCAGCCAAGTGACAGGGGGCGCGAACACTGAAGCTTTCTTT
TRBJ2-5 | - | TRBV19 | - | CASSPNPTQGNQETQYF | TGTGCCAGTAGTCCCAATCCCACTCAGGGGAACCAAGAGACCCAGTACTTC
TRBJ2-5 | - | TRBV20-1 | TRBD1 | CSALKQGAETQYF | TGCAGTGCCTTGAAACAGGGGGCAGAGACCCAGTACTTC
TRBJ2-1 | many | TRBV7-2 | TRBD2 | CASSLIAGGWDEQFF | TGTGCCAGCAGCCTAATAGCGGGAGGGTGGGATGAGCAGTTCTTC
TRBJ2-2 | few | TRBV6-2/TRBV6-3 | TRBD2 | CATFLAGAFGELFF | TGTGCCACCTTTCTAGCGGGAGCCTTCGGGGAGCTGTTTTTT
TRBJ2-2 | - | TRBV6-6 | - | CASSYGHTGELFF | TGTGCCAGCAGTTACGGGCACACCGGGGAGCTGTTTTTT
TRBJ1-5 | few | TRBV28 | - | CASSLTPAGANQPQHF | TGTGCCAGCAGTTTAACGCCGGCAGGGGCCAATCAGCCCCAGCATTTT
TRBJ2-7 | few | TRBV7-4 | TRBD1 | CASSPRTGKKPSYEQYF | TGTGCCAGCAGCCCGAGGACAGGGAAGAAACCCTCCTACGAGCAGTACTTC
TRBJ2-3 | - | TRBV6-2/TRBV6-3 | - | CASSLRPTDTQYF | TGTGCCAGCAGTCTTCGACCCACAGATACGCAGTATTTT
TRBJ1-1 | few | TRBV28 | TRBD1 | CASSMGQEMNTEAFF | TGTGCCAGCAGCATGGGACAGGAGATGAACACTGAAGCTTTCTTT
TRBJ1-3 | few | TRBV9 | - | CASSPSGNSGNTIYF | TGTGCCAGCAGCCCCTCAGGAAACTCTGGAAACACCATATATTTT